Following are 5 T cell receptor beta chains from one sample sequenced in a study of control samples from healthy donors and cancer patients. The table came from immunoSEQ multiplex PCR; TCRdb's copy has only in-frame clones and leaves some out. The data contain roughly 100,000 clones, approximately 90% of them singletons. Sequencing input: blood. The receptors derive from a woman in her thirties in good health.

V and J are TRBV19 and TRBJ2-3; TRBD2 agrees at 12 bases. The junction had 8 bases not matched to a gene; V was cut back by 5 bases and J by 5 bases. The CDR3 length is 16 residues. The germline V gene encodes CDR1 LNHDA and CDR2 SQIVND (reference sequence). CDR3 protein: CASSPGTSGSKDTQYF. The CDR3 nucleotides read TGTGCCAGTAGTCCGGGGACTAGCGGGTCTAAAGATACGCAGTATTTT.

V is TRBV6-5 and J is TRBJ1-3, with 9 nucleotides matching TRBD1. The trim removed 2 bases at V and 2 bases at J, leaving 1 base unmatched. CDR3 length equals 15 residues. Germline V gene data show CDR1 as MNHEY and CDR2 as SVGAGI. CDR3 sequence (DNA): TGTGCCAGCAGTTACGGGACAGGGCCTGGAAACACCATATATTTT. It translates to CASSYGTGPGNTIYF.

The chain links TRBV2 to TRBJ2-4; 9 nucleotides match TRBD1. The CDR3 loop spans 14 amino acids. Germline V gives CDR1 SNHLY, CDR2 FYNNEI. V shed 9 bases, J shed 0 bases, and the junction held 3 bases outside the gene matches. CDR3 sequence reads: CARGDRVAKNIQYF. The CDR3, as DNA: TGTGCCAGGGGGGACAGGGTAGCCAAAAACATTCAGTACTTC.

Remarks on this clone: Compared with germline, one end of the junction differs, possibly owing to a read error. The CDR3 protein is CASDLVTSSSSYNEQFF. The CDR3 nucleotides are TGTGCTAGTGATTTGGTCACCTCTAGCAGCTCCTACAATGAGCAGTTCTTC. The chain has TRBV12-5 and TRBJ2-1; TRBD2 might be the D (5 bases). The CDR3 spans 17 residues. Germline assignment: CDR1 LGHNT and CDR2 FRNRAP.

This clone turned up a few times. The chain joins TRBV7-9 to TRBJ1-6; 8 bases map to TRBD1. Germline-derived CDR1 and CDR2 are SEHNR and FQNEAQ (reference sequence). Trimming at V came to 4 bases and at J to 14 bases, leaving 10 bases not matched to a gene. The CDR3 totals 14 residues. The CDR3 sequence is CASSSRTGRVTLHF. CDR3 sequence (DNA): TGTGCCAGCAGCTCCCGGACAGGGCGTGTGACCCTCCACTTT.